This T cell receptor beta chain was profiled in a study of blood T cell repertoires in COVID-19. About the study: Acute and convalescent COVID-19 samples came from the United States, Italy and Spain.

The assay was immunoSEQ multiplex PCR, and TCRdb's table has in-frame clones only and misses some. The table lists 400,000 to 450,000 clones, 70% to 90% of them singletons, with roughly 0.78% in the top ten. Germline V CDR1 and CDR2: MNHEY, SMNVEV (reference sequence). This CDR3 is 15 amino acids long. Trimming removed 6 bases at V and 0 bases at J, with 12 bases between. The clonotype comes from a man between 18 and 29 years old with COVID-19, enrolled during active disease. Sample: peripheral blood. This chain connects TRBV27 to TRBJ1-3; D remains unclear. In DNA form, the CDR3 reads TGTGCCAGCAGCGATGCGAGGAGCTCTGGAAACACCATATATTTT. Translated, it gives CASSDARSSGNTIYF.